The 23 T cell receptor beta chains given below trace back to one sample, sequenced in a study of blood T cell repertoires in COVID-19. Profiling relied on immunoSEQ multiplex PCR, and the TCRdb table lists in-frame clones only, not all of them. Of about 18,000 clones in the sample, 87% were seen once. Sequencing was performed on peripheral blood. The receptors derive from a human donor in a cohort sampled during active COVID-19. The donor label of this sample is uncertain.

CDR3 sequence reads: CASRPGLAGARSSSGANVLTF. Written as DNA, the CDR3 is TGTGCCAGTAGACCGGGACTAGCGGGAGCCCGCAGCTCCTCTGGGGCCAACGTCCTGACTTTC. J is TRBJ2-6 and V is TRBV19; 14 nucleotides agree with TRBD2. The CDR3 sequence is 21 residues long. J gave up 0 bases and V 6 bases, and 13 bases lay outside the gene matches. CDR1 and CDR2 from the germline V gene are LNHDA and SQIVND (reference sequence). Complete variable domain (other parts from reference TRBV19 and TRBJ2-6): DGGITQSPKYLFRKEGQNVTLSCEQNLNHDAMYWYRQDPGQGLRLIYYSQIVNDFQKGDIAEGYSVSREKKESFPLTVTSAQKNPTAFYLCASRPGLAGARSSSGANVLTFGAGSRLTVL.

CDR3 protein: CASSLGQGETQYF. The CDR3 nucleotides read TGTGCCAGCAGCTTAGGGCAGGGGGAGACCCAGTACTTC. This chain connects TRBV7-3 to TRBJ2-5; tentatively, D is TRBD1 (6 bases). The length of the CDR3 is 13 residues. Germline assignment: CDR1 SGHTA and CDR2 FQGTGA. The ends were cut back, 2 bases at V and 5 bases at J, with 9 bases in the middle. Supplemented by reference TRBV7-3 and TRBJ2-5, the full variable domain reads GAGVSQTPSNKVTEKGKYVELRCDPISGHTALYWYRQSLGQGPEFLIYFQGTGAADDSGLPNDRFFAVRPEGSVSTLKIQRTERGDSAVYLCASSLGQGETQYFGPGTRLLVL.

The genes are TRBV28 and TRBJ1-5, with a possible D match to TRBD1 (6 bases). The V end was cut by 6 bases, the J end by 2 bases, with 8 bases between. The V gene's germline CDR1 is MDHEN and CDR2 SYDVKM. This CDR3 region has 13 residues. CDR3 residues: CASRAGGNQPQHF. The CDR3 DNA sequence: TGTGCCAGCAGGGCAGGGGGCAATCAGCCCCAGCATTTT.

The chain has TRBV28 and TRBJ1-2; weak D call: TRBD1 (5 bases). The CDR3 totals 12 residues. Germline CDR1 MDHEN, CDR2 SYDVKM. The ends were cut back, 6 bases at V and 4 bases at J, with 9 bases in the middle. The CDR3 protein is CASRPGGYGYTF. DNA of the CDR3: TGTGCCAGCAGGCCGGGGGGCTATGGCTACACCTTC.

The chain has TRBV20-1 and TRBJ2-1, with D tentatively TRBD2 (5 bases). This CDR3 has 13 residues. Germline-derived CDR1 and CDR2 are DFQATT and SNEGSKA (reference sequence). The ends were cut back, 3 bases at V and 8 bases at J, with 14 bases in the middle. This CDR3 reads CSASRVSEDEQFF. The CDR3 DNA sequence: TGCAGTGCTAGTCGGGTTAGCGAGGATGAGCAGTTCTTC.

The V gene is TRBV27, the J gene TRBJ1-6; D is possibly TRBD1 (5 bases). The CDR3 extends over 16 amino acids. Germline V gene data show CDR1 as MNHEY and CDR2 as SMNVEV (reference sequence). The germline V and J ends were trimmed by 3 bases and 5 bases, with 14 bases remaining between them. CDR3 sequence reads: CASSFESGPDNSPLHF. The CDR3 DNA follows: TGTGCCAGCAGTTTTGAATCAGGGCCGGATAATTCACCCCTCCACTTT.

The CDR3 bases are TGTGCCAGCAGTGAAGCGCTATATCCCCACTCCTACAATGAGCAGTTCTTC. Its protein product is CASSEALYPHSYNEQFF. This chain links TRBV6-1 with TRBJ2-1; D gene ambiguous. CDR3 length: 17 amino acids. V gave up 0 bases and J gave up 0 bases, with 12 bases separating them. Germline V gives CDR1 MNHNS, CDR2 SASEGT.

V and J are TRBV28 and TRBJ2-3; D may be TRBD2 (5 bases). This CDR3 is built from 15 residues. The V end lost 7 bases, the J end lost 0 bases, and 14 bases lay between the germline ends. Germline V gene lookup returns CDR1 MDHEN and CDR2 SYDVKM. The DNA for the CDR3 is TGTGCCAGCAACCTTCGGGAATCTAGCACAGATACGCAGTATTTT. Encoded protein: CASNLRESSTDTQYF.

The chain couples TRBV10-2 to TRBJ1-2, with 7 bases matching TRBD1. CDR3 length equals 17 residues. The germline gives CDR1 WSHSY, CDR2 SAAADI. Trimming removed 4 bases from V and 4 bases from J; junction bases left unmatched: 15. CDR3 sequence reads: CASSAGAGGILFYGYTF. CDR3 sequence (DNA): TGCGCCAGCAGTGCCGGGGCAGGGGGAATTCTCTTCTATGGCTACACCTTC.

The rearrangement links TRBV4-2 to TRBJ2-7; 9 bases are shared with TRBD1. The CDR3 length is 16 residues. Trimming at V came to 3 bases and at J to 5 bases, leaving 11 bases not matched to a gene. CDR1 is LGHNA, CDR2 YNFKEQ, per germline. Here the CDR3 reads CASSHSPGTGNHEQYF. The CDR3, as DNA: TGTGCCAGCAGCCACTCGCCCGGGACAGGGAACCACGAGCAGTACTTC.

The CDR3 sequence is CASSDSAGGNSPLHF. The CDR3 DNA reads TGTGCCAGCAGTGACTCGGCAGGGGGTAATTCACCCCTCCACTTT. The chain links TRBV6-4 to TRBJ1-6; 7 bases align to TRBD1. Germline V gene data show CDR1 as MRHNA and CDR2 as SNTAGT. Germline trimming cut 0 bases from V and 6 bases from J; bases unmatched to any gene: 2. CDR3 size: 15 residues.

Here the CDR3 reads CASSLVRGRGNEQFF. The DNA for the CDR3 is TGTGCCAGCAGCTTAGTGCGGGGGAGGGGCAATGAGCAGTTCTTC. The V and J genes are TRBV11-2 and TRBJ2-1; 7 nucleotides match TRBD2. Trimming removed 1 base from V and 6 bases from J; junction bases left unmatched: 6. Germline V gene lookup returns CDR1 SGHAT and CDR2 FQNNGV. The CDR3 totals 15 residues.

The chain joins TRBV27 to TRBJ1-4; 8 positions match TRBD1. The CDR3 has 14 residues. The V and J ends lost 5 bases and 7 bases, in that order; junction bases with no gene match: 6. Per the germline V gene, CDR1 is MNHEY and CDR2 is SMNVEV (reference sequence). The CDR3 DNA sequence: TGTGCCAGCAGTAGAACCGACAGGGGTGAAAAACTGTTTTTT. Translation: CASSRTDRGEKLFF.

The chain joins TRBV2 to TRBJ2-7, with TRBD2 matching over 7 bases. Trimming cost V 6 bases and J 11 bases; bases outside gene matches: 7. The CDR3 is made up of 11 amino acids. From germline, CDR1 is SNHLY and CDR2 FYNNEI. The CDR3 region is CASSINGRKYF. CDR3 bases: TGTGCCAGCAGCATTAACGGGAGGAAGTACTTC.

This sequence joins TRBV6-6 and TRBJ2-7; TRBD2 aligns across 9 bases. The CDR3 sequence is 15 residues long. Trimming at V came to 6 bases and at J to 0 bases, leaving 6 bases not matched to a gene. Germline V gene lookup returns CDR1 MNHNY and CDR2 SVGAGI (reference sequence). The CDR3 nucleotides read TGTGCCAGCAGCCAACTAGCGGGTAGCTCCTACGAGCAGTACTTC. Residues: CASSQLAGSSYEQYF.

The rearrangement uses TRBV19 and TRBJ1-1; D gene ambiguous. The V gene lost 2 bases and the J gene lost 5 bases, with 9 bases spanning the gap. The CDR3 extends over 13 amino acids. Germline loops: CDR1 LNHDA, CDR2 SQIVND (reference sequence). CDR3 protein: CASSIFSDTEAFF. CDR3 coding DNA: TGTGCCAGTAGTATATTTTCAGATACTGAAGCTTTCTTT.

This sequence joins TRBV12-3 or TRBV12-4 and TRBJ1-2; D remains ambiguous. This CDR3 spans 12 amino acids. Trimming shortened V by 4 bases and J by 0 bases, and 3 bases separated the two germline ends. The CDR3 reads CASSSTNYGYTF. Here the CDR3 DNA reads TGTGCCAGCAGTTCAACTAACTATGGCTACACCTTC.

The chain joins TRBV2 to TRBJ2-3; 10 bases map to TRBD2. The CDR3 is 15 amino acids. V trimming: 8 bases; J trimming: 0 bases; junction bases outside the gene matches: 5. In germline, CDR1 is SNHLY, CDR2 FYNNEI. The CDR3 region has the DNA TGTGCCAGCGGACCGGGACTAGCGAGCACAGATACGCAGTATTTT. This sequence encodes CASGPGLASTDTQYF.

This chain joins TRBV5-1 and TRBJ2-5; 11 bases line up with TRBD2. J was trimmed by 2 bases and V by 4 bases; bases with no gene match: 7. CDR3 length equals 16 residues. CDR1 is SGHRS, CDR2 YFSETQ, per germline. This chain's CDR3 is CASSRLAGGRQETQYF. CDR3 sequence (DNA): TGCGCCAGCAGCCGATTAGCGGGAGGGAGACAAGAGACCCAGTACTTC.

V and J are TRBV28 and TRBJ1-5, with a tentative D call TRBD1 (5 bases). Deletions cut 5 bases from V and 7 bases from J, with 12 bases between. This CDR3 is built from 13 residues. In germline, CDR1 is MDHEN, CDR2 SYDVKM. The CDR3 region is CASSPGGRQPQHF. In DNA form, the CDR3 reads TGTGCCAGCAGTCCCGGGGGTCGACAGCCCCAGCATTTT.

The rearrangement uses TRBV5-6 and TRBJ2-7; weak D call: TRBD2 (6 bases). V shed 9 bases and J shed 12 bases, with 19 bases lying between them. Germline V gene data show CDR1 as SGHDT and CDR2 as YYEEEE. This CDR3 comprises 11 residues. The CDR3 reads CATFSAGPGYF. CDR3 sequence (DNA): TGTGCCACCTTTTCTGCGGGACCCGGGTACTTC.

This clone was observed a few times. The gene calls are TRBV19 and TRBJ1-5; a weak D match, TRBD1 (6 bases). The CDR3 contains 16 residues. Trimming pared 7 bases from V and 1 base from J, leaving 17 bases between. Germline V gene data show CDR1 as LNHDA and CDR2 as SQIVND (reference sequence). The CDR3 nucleotides are TGTGCCAGTACCCAGGTGGGGGGGGGCAGCAATCAGCCCCAGCATTTT. Its protein product is CASTQVGGGSNQPQHF.

The chain couples TRBV18 to TRBJ1-5, with D perhaps TRBD1 (6 bases). This CDR3 spans 16 amino acids. Germline lookup yields CDR1 KGHSH and CDR2 LQKENI. Trimming shortened V by 2 bases and J by 4 bases, and 15 bases separated the two germline ends. CDR3 loop: CASSPFTQGRNQPQHF. In DNA, the CDR3 is TGTGCCAGCTCACCATTTACACAGGGTAGGAATCAGCCCCAGCATTTT. Full variable domain (remainder filled in from reference TRBV18 and TRBJ1-5): NAGVMQNPRHLVRRRGQEARLRCSPMKGHSHVYWYRQLPEEGLKFMVYLQKENIIDESGMPKERFSAEFPKEGPSILRIQQVVRGDSAAYFCASSPFTQGRNQPQHFGDGTRLSIL.